Described below is a single T cell receptor (beta chain) sequence and its context. This clonotype has ten or more counts. What this receptor recognizes is not known. Within one base of it there is no much larger clone, and no base qualities were kept. Moderately to severely active disease, a Clinical Activity Score of at least 3, a NOSPECS grade of at least 4, and a duration under 3 months were present in ophthalmopathy patients. Any patient with an uncontrolled infection, another autoimmune disease, pregnancy or lactation was excluded. Diagnoses were established on the basis of clinical symptoms, serum thyroxine and TRAb, thyroid ultrasound, and orbital computed tomography. PBMCs were separated from 7.5 to 10 ml of fresh peripheral blood using Ficoll-Paque density gradient centrifugation. Total RNA was extracted with Trizol reagent, and quality was checked on an Agilent 2100 Bioanalyzer. TCR beta CDR3 regions were amplified from RNA transcripts. The first round of RT-PCR for the TCR CDR3 was performed with the HTBI primer set and the Qiagen OneStep RT-PCR kit. The libraries were constructed in a second round of multiplex PCR and then size-selected and purified. Sequencing of the libraries was done on an Illumina HiSeq2000 using paired-end 100 bp reads. Turning to the authors' computational methods: Raw data were processed with SOAPnuke, discarding reads with adapters, uncalled bases, mean Phred below 15, or no exact constant-primer or identifier match. COPE v1.2.5 was used to merge high-quality paired reads, and clonotypes were defined as unique nucleotide sequences. MiTCR v1.1 was used to align clonotypes to the IMGT TRBV, TRBD and TRBJ reference segments. Analysis was restricted to V-J combinations with a frequency above 0.0001, which covered roughly 99% of repertoires. The TCS score was defined as F50 (clonal expansion) divided by E x V (chaos), with BLOSUM62-based TCRdist calculated between CDR3 peptides within each V-J. Welch's t-statistics and random forest reduced roughly 530 V-J features to about 12, which were used in a naive Bayes classifier (R e1071). The public reads were quality trimmed at Q25 with fastp and then assembled into clones with MiXCR by TCRdb, keeping productive beta chains. CDR3 protein sequences are deduplicated, and each keeps its most common genes and DNA. The V and J calls were determined by TCRdb, not by the authors. The sample has 240,000 or so distinct CDR3 sequences on record, around 15% of them singletons. The ten largest make up under 35% of the sample.

The data belong to a study of T cells in Graves' hyperthyroidism and ophthalmopathy (dated by TCRdb to about 2019). With respect to the entire study: Peripheral blood samples were taken at initial diagnosis, before any treatment was given. TCR V-J signatures able to tell the groups apart were searched for in a discovery cohort of 90 to 100 patients, of whom more than 40 had Graves' ophthalmopathy and around 58 had stable Graves' hyperthyroidism. The 90 to 100 discovery patients were randomly divided into training and test sets at a 7:3 ratio. Prospective prediction of ophthalmopathy was tested in an independent validation cohort consisting of about 19 hyperthyroidism patients and approximately 16 patients who later progressed to ophthalmopathy. The study also compared thyroid tissue and blood T-cell repertoires from several Graves' hyperthyroidism patients. Once sampling was done, hyperthyroidism patients were given methimazole at a starting dose of 30 mg daily, whereas ophthalmopathy patients were given high-dose intravenous methylprednisolone. The paper reports TCR Vbeta CDR3 sequencing of approximately 130 peripheral blood samples: approximately 41 ophthalmopathy, fewer than 80 hyperthyroidism and 17 progressor patients.

Results the study describes overall, beyond this receptor: Most expanded thyroid clonotypes (frequency above 0.001) were also detected in blood, suggesting blood repertoires may reflect thyroid immune responses. A 13 V-J signature model separated ophthalmopathy from stable hyperthyroidism, with about 90% sensitivity and 81.08% specificity in cross-validation and 80%/75% in testing. No statistical method was used to fix the sample size in advance, and group allocation was not hidden from the investigators. In validation, the model predicted progression to ophthalmopathy with roughly 66% sensitivity and 72% to 75% specificity, a median of about six months before onset.

There are 16 amino acids in the CDR3, from cysteine to phenylalanine inclusive. Only the CDR3 DNA stays, 48 bases, in frame from base 1. From a lookup of the germline V gene (reference sequence), CDR1 and CDR2 are LNHNV and YYDKDF. V is clipped by 3 bases and J by 3 bases, and the sequence between their germline boundaries is 15 bases long. Source material: blood. Rearrangement joined TRBV15 to TRBJ2-1; no confident D gene assignment can be made. The sequence derives from a woman aged 18-29 years with Graves' ophthalmopathy. The DNA sequence is as follows: TGTGCCACCAGCAGCGAGTCCCCCTTGGACTACAATGAGCAGTTCTTC. It specifies CATSSESPLDYNEQFF.